This entry features one T cell receptor beta chain sequence. Its antigen is unidentified. This record comes from a study of esophageal squamous cell carcinoma under preoperative chemotherapy. Study outcomes and limitations: Peripheral T cells showed a significant TCR diversity increase after chemotherapy, unlike tumor-infiltrating lymphocytes. After paclitaxel-nedaplatin, abundant clones were more likely to contract than amplify. Peripheral T cells migrating into the tumor appeared to partly supply post-treatment tumor-infiltrating lymphocytes.

Trimming took 4 bases from V and 11 from J; bases not matched to a gene: 10. Germline loops: CDR1 SGHNT, CDR2 YENEEA. The CDR3 runs to 13 residues. Time point of the sample: before preoperative PTX-NDP chemotherapy. TCRdb fed the PCR reads into MiXCR, producing one record per CDR3 protein. Of roughly 16,000 distinct CDR3 sequences listed, less than 60% were seen once; the top ten hold around 30%. This material was obtained from a patient given preoperative chemotherapy. This TCR was sampled from a human donor with esophageal squamous cell carcinoma. The donor label of this sample is uncertain. The rearrangement joins TRBV11-3 to TRBJ2-5; 7 bases match TRBD2. The CDR3 region is CASSSAAGWEQYF. In nucleotides, the CDR3 is TGTGCCAGCAGCTCAGCAGCGGGGTGGGAGCAGTACTTC.